The 32 T cell receptor beta chains below were found in one sample sequenced in a study of T-cell reconstitution after alpha-beta-depleted transplantation in children. The authors prepared the TCRbeta library with unique molecular identifiers. Using its own MiXCR run on the PCR reads, TCRdb lists one record per CDR3 protein. The repertoire holds over 100,000 distinct CDR3 sequences, about 9.3% seen once, with approximately 36% in the top ten. The source material was PBMCs, sampled before TCRalphabeta/CD19-depleted stem cell transplant. These receptors were collected from a boy under 10 years old with acute lymphoblastic leukemia, due to receive a stem cell transplant.

The table lists this clonotype with a few counts. The chain has TRBV12-3 or TRBV12-4 and TRBJ2-1; TRBD2 matches at 9 bases. This CDR3 is built from 18 residues. V dropped 0 bases and J dropped 0; count of bases not matched to a gene: 6. CDR3 nucleotides: TGTGCCAGCAGTTTAGCGGCAATAGCGGGGGCCTCCTACAATGAGCAGTTCTTC. Amino acids: CASSLAAIAGASYNEQFF.

This clonotype showed up many times. This rearrangement joins TRBV7-2 to TRBJ2-5, with D perhaps TRBD1 (5 bases). The germline CDR1 and CDR2 sequences are SGHTA and FQGNSA. This CDR3 contains 14 residues. Trimming removed 1 base at V and 5 bases at J, with 11 bases between. The CDR3 is CASSLGGRAETQYF. The CDR3, as DNA: TGTGCCAGCAGCTTAGGGGGCAGGGCGGAGACCCAGTACTTC.

This clonotype was detected many times. V gene TRBV20-1 combines with J gene TRBJ2-1, with 11 nucleotides matching TRBD2. The CDR3 runs to 16 residues. J was trimmed by 7 bases and V by 0 bases; bases with no gene match: 8. The germline V gene encodes CDR1 DFQATT and CDR2 SNEGSKA (reference sequence). The CDR3 nucleotides read TGCAGTGCTAGAGATGGGAGACTAGCGGGGCCTAATGAGCAGTTCTTC. It is translated as CSARDGRLAGPNEQFF.

V is TRBV20-1 and J is TRBJ1-6, with 7 bases lining up with TRBD1. CDR3 length equals 15 residues. The ends lost 3 bases at V and 6 bases at J; junction bases unmatched: 8. From germline, CDR1 is DFQATT and CDR2 SNEGSKA (reference sequence). The CDR3 DNA reads as TGCAGTGCTAGTTTTCCCGGGACAGCTAATTCACCCCTCCACTTT. It yields the protein CSASFPGTANSPLHF.

As for this clonotype: The junction shows a germline mismatch at one end, possibly a read error. The chain joins TRBV16 to TRBJ2-7; TRBD1 aligns across 7 bases. The CDR3 loop spans 12 amino acids. CDR1 KGHSY and CDR2 FQNENV come from the germline V gene. CDR3 loop: CASSQFGTALGF. The CDR3 DNA reads as TGTGCCAGCAGCCAATTTGGGACAGCTCTTGGGTTC.

This clonotype was found many times. The chain's CDR3 is CASSYSRVGHPYGYTF. DNA of the CDR3: TGTGCCAGCAGTTACTCTCGAGTCGGTCACCCTTATGGCTACACCTTC. V is TRBV6-5 and J is TRBJ1-2; D remains ambiguous. Per germline, CDR1 MNHEY and CDR2 SVGAGI. V lost 0 bases and J lost 5, with 16 bases in between. The CDR3 runs 16 residues.

This clonotype has only one observation. A junction boundary mismatches the germline segment, possibly from a read error. This chain links TRBV7-9 with TRBJ2-1; D not certain. The CDR3 has 13 amino acids. Per germline, CDR1 SEHNR and CDR2 FQNEAQ (reference sequence). The CDR3 coding sequence is TGTGCCATCAGCTTAGGAGCTCACAATGAGCAGTTCTTC. Translation gives CAISLGAHNEQFF.

This clonotype was counted between two and nine times. The genes are TRBV18 and TRBJ2-1, with a tentative D call TRBD2 (5 bases). The CDR3 totals 15 residues. The germline V gene encodes CDR1 KGHSH and CDR2 LQKENI. Trimming cost V 3 bases and J 7 bases, with 16 bases left between them. CDR3 amino acids: CASSPLPGPGNEQFF. Written as DNA, the CDR3 is TGTGCCAGCTCACCCCTCCCCGGGCCGGGGAATGAGCAGTTCTTC.

This clonotype was counted only a few times. CDR3 loop: CASSLEGRGTGELFF. The CDR3 region has the DNA TGCGCCAGCAGCTTGGAGGGCCGGGGCACCGGGGAGCTGTTTTTT. The genes are TRBV5-1 and TRBJ2-2, with D possibly matching TRBD2 (5 bases). Germline CDR1 SGHRS, CDR2 YFSETQ. This CDR3 region has 15 residues. V was clipped by 0 bases and J by 4 bases, with 10 bases between them.

The chain links TRBV20-1 to TRBJ2-7; tentatively, D is TRBD2 (5 bases). Trimming pared 2 bases from V and 7 bases from J, leaving 12 bases between. CDR1 and CDR2 from the germline V gene are DFQATT and SNEGSKA (reference sequence). The length of the CDR3 is 12 residues. CDR3 residues: CSARHTGGEQYF. In nucleotides, the CDR3 is TGCAGTGCTAGACATACCGGCGGGGAGCAGTACTTC.

This clonotype was seen only a few times. The chain combines TRBV7-9 with TRBJ1-3; D unresolved. V was trimmed by 1 base and J by 4 bases, leaving 5 bases between them. This CDR3 region has 13 residues. CDR1 SEHNR and CDR2 FQNEAQ come from the germline V gene (reference sequence). For the CDR3, the DNA is TGTGCCAGCAGCTTAGGGTTCGGAAACACCATATATTTT. Protein product: CASSLGFGNTIYF.

Ten or more counts support this clonotype. The chain joins TRBV7-8 to TRBJ2-5; possibly TRBD2 for D (6 bases). The CDR3 totals 15 residues. V lost 2 bases and J lost 2, with 12 bases in between. CDR1 is SGHVS, CDR2 FQNEAQ, per germline. Written as DNA, the CDR3 is TGTGCCAGCAGCTTACCGGGACTGAAACAAGAGACCCAGTACTTC. It translates to CASSLPGLKQETQYF.

This clonotype showed up just a few times. J is TRBJ1-1 and V is TRBV24-1; perhaps TRBD1 as D (5 bases). Per the germline V gene, CDR1 is KGHDR and CDR2 is SFDVKD. The V end was cut by 1 base, the J end by 7 bases, with 9 bases between. The CDR3 runs to 13 residues. In DNA form, the CDR3 reads TGTGCCACCAGTGATTTTGGGGGGAGTGAAGCTTTCTTT. Encoded protein: CATSDFGGSEAFF.

Many counts were recorded for this clonotype. The V gene is TRBV27, the J gene TRBJ2-6; tentative D call: TRBD1 (5 bases). The germline CDR1 and CDR2 sequences are MNHEY and SMNVEV (reference sequence). The CDR3 extends over 15 amino acids. Deletions cut 2 bases from V and 2 bases from J, with 7 bases between. CDR3 bases: TGTGCCAGCAGTTTAAGGACAACTGGGGCCAACGTCCTGACTTTC. Amino acids: CASSLRTTGANVLTF.

The table lists this clonotype with a few counts. The rearrangement uses TRBV28 and TRBJ1-5; D may be TRBD1 (5 bases). Trimming took 6 bases from V and 1 from J, leaving 19 bases between them. This CDR3 spans 17 amino acids. CDR1 and CDR2 from the germline V gene are MDHEN and SYDVKM. CDR3 DNA sequence: TGTGCCAGCAGACCCAGCACACGATCAGGGAGCAATCAGCCCCAGCATTTT. This encodes CASRPSTRSGSNQPQHF.

This clonotype was detected a few times. The chain joins TRBV30 to TRBJ1-2; D unresolved. V was trimmed by 4 bases and J by 8 bases, leaving 17 bases between them. CDR3 length: 13 amino acids. Per germline, CDR1 GTSNPN and CDR2 SVGIG (reference sequence). The DNA for the CDR3 is TGTGCCTGGATGCCATCTCTCTTGATCGGCTACACCTTC. Its protein product is CAWMPSLLIGYTF. The full variable domain, its missing parts supplied by reference TRBV30 and TRBJ1-2, is SQTIHQWPATLVQPVGSPLSLECTVEGTSNPNLYWYRQAAGRGLQLLFYSVGIGQISSEVPQNLSASRPQDRQFILSSKKLLLSDSGFYLCAWMPSLLIGYTFGSGTRLTVV.

The chain combines TRBV29-1 with TRBJ2-1, with TRBD2 identical over 10 bases. The CDR3 is made up of 16 amino acids. Trimming cost V 1 base and J 2 bases; bases outside gene matches: 5. From germline, CDR1 is SQVTM and CDR2 ANQGSEA. In DNA, the CDR3 is TGCAGCGTTGAAGCCCTTAGCGGGAGGCCCTACAATGAGCAGTTCTTC. This translates into CSVEALSGRPYNEQFF.

This chain joins TRBV6-4 and TRBJ2-2; 11 bases fit TRBD1. Germline CDR1 reads MRHNA; CDR2 reads SNTAGT. J lost 3 bases, V lost 6 bases, and 3 bases had no gene match. This CDR3 region has 15 residues. In nucleotides, the CDR3 is TGTGCCAGCAGCGGGACAGGGGGTGACACCGGGGAGCTGTTTTTT. Its translation: CASSGTGGDTGELFF.

This clonotype was seen at least ten times. The chain uses TRBV5-6 and TRBJ2-7; no clear D. In germline, CDR1 is SGHDT, CDR2 YYEEEE. The CDR3 contains 11 residues. V dropped 1 base and J dropped 5 bases, with 4 bases sitting between them. Here the CDR3 reads CASSLSDEQYF. CDR3 nucleotide sequence: TGTGCCAGCAGCTTGTCGGACGAGCAGTACTTC.

For this clonotype: With a much larger clone just one base away, this may be a read error. This chain uses TRBV7-9 with TRBJ2-1, with a tentative D call TRBD2 (6 bases). Germline-derived CDR1 and CDR2 are SEHNR and FQNEAQ (reference sequence). This CDR3 has 12 amino acids. Trimming left V 4 bases short and J 14 bases short, with 15 bases between. CDR3: CASSSRNGEEFF. The CDR3 bases are TGTGCCAGCAGCTCAAGAAATGGGGAGGAGTTCTTC.

The table lists this clonotype with many counts. The chain carries TRBV11-2 and TRBJ2-5; weak D call: TRBD1 (6 bases). Germline V gives CDR1 SGHAT, CDR2 FQNNGV. The CDR3 has 14 residues. V was shortened by 5 bases and J by 7 bases, with 17 bases between the two germline ends. The CDR3 DNA sequence: TGTGCCAGCAGCCAGGGGCTAGGACAAAGGACCCAGTACTTC. This translates into CASSQGLGQRTQYF.

The chain couples TRBV7-9 to TRBJ1-6; 10 bases map to TRBD1. J was trimmed by 7 bases and V by 5 bases; bases with no gene match: 2. Germline lookup yields CDR1 SEHNR and CDR2 FQNEAQ (reference sequence). This CDR3 spans 14 amino acids. The CDR3 protein is CASSTTGGNSPLHF. The CDR3 nucleotides read TGTGCCAGCAGCACGACAGGGGGCAATTCACCCCTCCACTTT.

Many counts were recorded for this clonotype. This sequence joins TRBV7-3 and TRBJ1-1; D is unclear. Germline loops: CDR1 SGHTA, CDR2 FQGTGA. Trimming left V 5 bases short and J 1 base short, with 8 bases between. The CDR3 extends over 13 amino acids. CDR3: CASSLTTNTEAFF. The DNA of the CDR3 is TGTGCCAGCAGCCTCACAACGAACACTGAAGCTTTCTTT.

The sample holds a few counts of this clonotype. The genes are TRBV5-1 and TRBJ2-1; the match to TRBD1 covers 8 bases. The germline V gene encodes CDR1 SGHRS and CDR2 YFSETQ. The CDR3 extends over 14 amino acids. After removal of 3 bases from V and 4 bases from J, the junction contained 3 bases not matched to a gene. CDR3 sequence: CASSWDRTYNEQFF. The CDR3 DNA reads TGCGCCAGCAGCTGGGACAGGACTTACAATGAGCAGTTCTTC.

This clonotype was counted ten times or more. The V gene is TRBV10-3, the J gene TRBJ1-1, with no clear D. This CDR3 region has 15 residues. With 0 bases removed from V and 1 base from J, the gap between germline ends came to 9 bases. Germline-derived CDR1 and CDR2 are ENHRY and SYGVKD. The CDR3 DNA reads TGTGCCATCAGTGAGTCGGAGGGCTGGAACACTGAAGCTTTCTTT. It encodes CAISESEGWNTEAFF.

This clonotype was seen ten or more times. The chain carries TRBV20-1 and TRBJ2-1, with 13 nucleotides matching TRBD2. Per germline, CDR1 DFQATT and CDR2 SNEGSKA (reference sequence). The CDR3 sequence is 15 residues long. V lost 5 bases and J lost 4; bases outside the gene matches: 5. Here the CDR3 DNA reads TGCAGTGCTGAGTCGGGACTAGCGGGGTACAATGAGCAGTTCTTC. It yields the protein CSAESGLAGYNEQFF.

This clonotype was picked up many times. The J gene is TRBJ2-1, the V gene TRBV27; the D is unclear. Deletions cut 3 bases from V and 3 bases from J, with 15 bases between. This CDR3 comprises 16 residues. Germline CDR1 and CDR2: MNHEY and SMNVEV (reference sequence). CDR3 sequence reads: CASSFLGRTDYNEQFF. The CDR3 DNA reads TGTGCCAGCAGTTTTTTAGGCCGCACCGACTACAATGAGCAGTTCTTC.

The CDR3 is CASSASGLPSNEQFF. The CDR3 coding sequence is TGTGCCAGCAGTGCCTCGGGGCTTCCCAGCAATGAGCAGTTCTTC. The chain employs TRBV12-3 or TRBV12-4 and TRBJ2-1; D may correspond to TRBD1 or TRBD2 (5 bases each). The ends were cut back, 5 bases at V and 6 bases at J, with 17 bases in the middle. The CDR3 has 15 amino acids.

The J gene is TRBJ2-1, the V gene TRBV7-2; TRBD2 matches at 8 bases. Germline CDR1 reads SGHTA; CDR2 reads FQGNSA. The CDR3 is 15 residues long. Trimming cost V 2 bases and J 4 bases; bases outside gene matches: 4. The CDR3 loop reads CASSLRRGVYNEQFF. Here the CDR3 DNA reads TGTGCCAGCAGCTTAAGGCGGGGGGTTTACAATGAGCAGTTCTTC.

The genes are TRBV5-1 and TRBJ2-1; D is uncertain. Germline CDR1 reads SGHRS; CDR2 reads YFSETQ. This CDR3 comprises 14 residues. V lost 0 bases and J lost 7, with 11 bases in between. For the CDR3, the DNA is TGCGCCAGCAGCTTGGAACCGCCCGTTAATGAGCAGTTCTTC. Translation: CASSLEPPVNEQFF.

The rearrangement uses TRBV24-1 and TRBJ2-1; D is ambiguous. With 3 bases removed from V and 8 bases from J, the gap between germline ends came to 10 bases. The CDR3 totals 13 residues. The germline gives CDR1 KGHDR, CDR2 SFDVKD. CDR3 loop: CATSDRAGDEQFF. The CDR3 region has the DNA TGTGCCACCAGTGATAGAGCTGGGGATGAGCAGTTCTTC.

This clonotype has a handful of counts. The V gene is TRBV29-1, the J gene TRBJ2-5, with 7 positions matching TRBD2. Germline V gene lookup returns CDR1 SQVTM and CDR2 ANQGSEA. V was pared by 4 bases and J by 4 bases, with 6 bases of the junction left unmatched. This CDR3 region has 13 residues. CDR3 nucleotide sequence: TGCAGCGTTGCACTAGCGATAGGAGAGACCCAGTACTTC. Encoded protein: CSVALAIGETQYF.